The 19 T cell receptor beta chains below were found in one sample sequenced in a study of blood T cells in healthy people across ages. A J-beta primer mix and a sample-barcoded 5' primer were used in a second PCR of roughly 7 to 12 cycles. TCRdb independently ran MiXCR on the 5' RACE reads; one entry per CDR3 protein. Here the sample spans over a million distinct CDR3 sequences, less than 50% being singletons. The sequencing sample was made of blood. The receptors derive from a woman aged 60-75 years in good health.

This clonotype was counted at least ten times. This chain links TRBV28 with TRBJ2-5; TRBD2 is a possible D gene (5 bases). CDR3 length: 13 amino acids. V lost 6 bases, J lost 2 bases, and 10 bases lay in between. Per the germline V gene, CDR1 is MDHEN and CDR2 is SYDVKM. For the CDR3, the DNA is TGTGCCAGCAGCTTACCGGGACAAGAGACCCAGTACTTC. Protein sequence: CASSLPGQETQYF.

This clonotype came up once. The chain employs TRBV2 and TRBJ2-1; 10 nucleotides line up with TRBD2. The CDR3 loop spans 15 amino acids. The germline CDR1 and CDR2 sequences are SNHLY and FYNNEI. V shed 4 bases and J 7 bases; nucleotides not matched to a gene: 7. CDR3 loop: CASSGFGTSANEQFF. The CDR3 coding sequence is TGTGCCAGCAGTGGATTCGGGACTAGCGCAAATGAGCAGTTCTTC.

This clonotype was counted between two and nine times. The chain links TRBV7-8 to TRBJ1-6, with TRBD1 matching 7 bases. V trimming: 2 bases; J trimming: 6 bases; junction bases outside the gene matches: 4. Germline CDR1 is SGHVS and CDR2 is FQNEAQ. The CDR3 runs 15 residues. CDR3 sequence: CASSLRGDSNSPLHF. The CDR3 DNA reads as TGTGCCAGCAGCTTAAGGGGGGACAGTAATTCACCCCTCCACTTT.

The rearrangement links TRBV20-1 to TRBJ1-1, with D tentatively TRBD1 (5 bases). This CDR3 is 15 amino acids long. The germline gives CDR1 DFQATT, CDR2 SNEGSKA (reference sequence). V was cut by 6 bases and J by 0 bases, with 17 bases left in between. The CDR3 DNA reads TGCAGTGCCTATCCCCTGGGGGGGATGAACACTGAAGCTTTCTTT. This translates into CSAYPLGGMNTEAFF.

The J gene is TRBJ2-3, the V gene TRBV20-1; no clear D. V was pared by 7 bases and J by 2 bases, with 13 bases between. This CDR3 has 13 amino acids. Germline V CDR1 and CDR2: DFQATT, SNEGSKA (reference sequence). The CDR3 here is CSVIPTVTDTQYF. As DNA, the CDR3 is TGCAGTGTAATCCCTACCGTCACAGATACGCAGTATTTT.

This clonotype has just a few counts. The gene calls are TRBV21-1 and TRBJ2-3; TRBD2 is taken as the D call from the table, unchecked against the DNA. TRBV21-1 is reported as a pseudogene. There are 15 residues in the CDR3. The CDR3 nucleotides are TGTGCCAGCAGAATACTAGCGGGAACTGGGGCTACGCAGTATTTT. Encoded protein: CASRILAGTGATQYF.

The chain couples TRBV2 to TRBJ2-5; maybe TRBD1 (7 bases). Germline loops: CDR1 SNHLY, CDR2 FYNNEI. With 6 bases removed from V and 11 bases from J, the gap between germline ends came to 19 bases. This CDR3 spans 13 amino acids. The CDR3 reads CASRVTGRDEQYF. The CDR3 DNA follows: TGTGCCAGCAGGGTGACAGGGCGGGATGAGCAGTACTTC. Full variable domain (rest looked up from reference TRBV2 and TRBJ2-5): EPEVTQTPSHQVTQMGQEVILRCVPISNHLYFYWYRQILGQKVEFLVSFYNNEISEKSEIFDDQFSVERPDGSNFTLKIRSTKLEDSAMYFCASRVTGRDEQYFGPGTRLLVL.

This chain connects TRBV12-3 or TRBV12-4 to TRBJ1-2, with TRBD1 matching 11 bases. J gave up 6 bases and V 6 bases, and 6 bases lay outside the gene matches. The CDR3 runs 14 residues. The CDR3 sequence is CASRADRGRNGYTF. The DNA for the CDR3 is TGTGCCAGCAGAGCGGACAGGGGGCGGAATGGCTACACCTTC.

CDR3 bases: TGTGCCAGCAGACCCGCAGCGGGAGGCCCGTACGAGCAGTACTTC. Translating it yields CASRPAAGGPYEQYF. V usage is TRBV6-4 and J usage is TRBJ2-7; 9 bases fit TRBD2. The germline V gene encodes CDR1 MRHNA and CDR2 SNTAGT. J gave up 4 bases and V 6 bases, and 10 bases lay outside the gene matches. The CDR3 loop spans 15 amino acids.

CDR3 bases: TGCAGCTTCATCCCGGGACTAGCGGACAATGAGCAGTTCTTC. This encodes CSFIPGLADNEQFF. This chain joins TRBV29-1 and TRBJ2-1; TRBD2 agrees at 11 bases. Germline V gene sequence: CDR1 SQVTM, CDR2 ANQGSEA. This CDR3 is built from 14 residues. V shed 8 bases, J shed 5 bases, and the junction held 8 bases outside the gene matches.

V gene TRBV6-5 combines with J gene TRBJ1-1, with a weak D call TRBD1 (5 bases). The CDR3 runs 13 residues. Germline V lookup: CDR1 MNHEY, CDR2 SVGAGI. V was trimmed by 5 bases and J by 3 bases, leaving 10 bases between them. CDR3 bases: TGTGCCAGCAGTGACCAGGGATACACTGAAGCTTTCTTT. Protein product: CASSDQGYTEAFF.

CDR3 coding DNA: TGTGCCAGCAGTTTGTTAGCGGGAGCCGGCACCGGGGAGCTGTTTTTT. Translated, it gives CASSLLAGAGTGELFF. This sequence joins TRBV27 and TRBJ2-2; 9 bases are a match to TRBD2. CDR3 length equals 16 residues. The germline gives CDR1 MNHEY, CDR2 SMNVEV (reference sequence). The junction had 6 bases not matched to a gene; V was cut back by 3 bases and J by 4 bases.

The chain employs TRBV24-1 and TRBJ2-5, with D perhaps assigned TRBD1 or TRBD2 (7 bases each). V lost 5 bases and J lost 3, with 15 bases in between. The CDR3 extends over 15 amino acids. The germline V gene encodes CDR1 KGHDR and CDR2 SFDVKD. Here the CDR3 DNA reads TGTGCCACCAGTGCGAGCTCAGGGGGGGAAGAGACCCAGTACTTC. Translation gives CATSASSGGEETQYF.

The CDR3 DNA follows: TGTGCCAGCAGTTCACACGGGACTACCCTCCAAGAGACCCAGTACTTC. Its protein product is CASSSHGTTLQETQYF. This chain connects TRBV27 to TRBJ2-4, with 7 bases that match TRBD2. The J call may not be correct, given that the DNA end is closer to TRBJ2-5. The CDR3 has 16 residues. Germline CDR1 is MNHEY and CDR2 is SMNVEV (reference sequence).

The chain combines TRBV2 with TRBJ1-1; no reliable D call. V dropped 0 bases and J dropped 12 bases, with 14 bases sitting between them. Germline CDR1 reads SNHLY; CDR2 reads FYNNEI. CDR3 length: 13 amino acids. The CDR3 region is CASSEAGITGTFF. CDR3 in DNA: TGTGCCAGCAGTGAAGCGGGAATCACGGGGACTTTCTTT.

This clonotype was detected a few times. The J gene is TRBJ1-2, the V gene TRBV12-3 or TRBV12-4; a possible D gene is TRBD1 (6 bases). CDR3 size: 14 residues. Deletions cut 6 bases from V and 3 bases from J, with 14 bases between. CDR3 nucleotides: TGTGCCAGCAGCCCTGAGGGGGTTGACTATGGCTACACCTTC. It codes for CASSPEGVDYGYTF.

The chain joins TRBV11-1 to TRBJ2-3, with 12 nucleotides matching TRBD2. The CDR3 is 17 residues long. Germline CDR1 is SGHAT and CDR2 is FQDESV (reference sequence). V lost 5 bases, J lost 0 bases, and 6 bases stayed unmatched. The CDR3 region is CASSKRTSGVSTDTQYF. In DNA, the CDR3 is TGTGCCAGCAGCAAACGGACTAGCGGGGTTAGCACAGATACGCAGTATTTT.

As for this clonotype: Its ends do not fully match the called genes, so a read error is possible. This sequence joins TRBV5-8 and TRBJ1-2, with 8 bases that match TRBD1. CDR1 SGHTS and CDR2 YDEGEE come from the germline V gene. CDR3 length equals 14 residues. CDR3 sequence: CVSSFRGQGYGYTF. The CDR3 DNA is TGTGTCAGCAGCTTCAGGGGGCAAGGCTATGGCTACACCTTC.

This clonotype was counted between two and nine times. The chain employs TRBV2 and TRBJ1-1; D possibly corresponds to TRBD1 (6 bases). This CDR3 region has 15 residues. Looked up from germline, CDR1 is SNHLY and CDR2 is FYNNEI. The V end was cut by 2 bases, the J end by 2 bases, with 12 bases between. The CDR3 DNA sequence: TGTGCCAGCAGTGAACAAGGGACAAGCAACACTGAAGCTTTCTTT. This gives the protein CASSEQGTSNTEAFF.